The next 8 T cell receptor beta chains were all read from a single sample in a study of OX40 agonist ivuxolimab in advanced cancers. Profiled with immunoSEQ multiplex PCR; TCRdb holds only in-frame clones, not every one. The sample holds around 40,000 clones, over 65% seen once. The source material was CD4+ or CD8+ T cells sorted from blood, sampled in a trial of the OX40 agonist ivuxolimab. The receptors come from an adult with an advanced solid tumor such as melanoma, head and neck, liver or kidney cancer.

CDR3 in amino acids: CASGLGAGELFF. Here the CDR3 DNA reads TGTGCTAGTGGTTTGGGGGCCGGGGAGCTGTTTTTT. J is TRBJ2-2 and V is TRBV12-5; D gene unclear. Germline loops: CDR1 LGHNT, CDR2 FRNRAP. The CDR3 has 12 amino acids. V was cut by 1 base and J by 6 bases, with 3 bases left in between. Full variable domain (rest looked up from reference TRBV12-5 and TRBJ2-2): DARVTQTPRHKVTEMGQEVTMRCQPILGHNTVFWYRQTMMQGLELLAYFRNRAPLDDSGMPKDRFSAEMPDATLATLKIQPSEPRDSAVYFCASGLGAGELFFGEGSRLTVL.

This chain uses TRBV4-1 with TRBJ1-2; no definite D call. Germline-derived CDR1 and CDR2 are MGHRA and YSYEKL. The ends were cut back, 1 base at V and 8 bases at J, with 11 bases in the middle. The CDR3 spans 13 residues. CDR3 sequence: CASSQASRAGYTF. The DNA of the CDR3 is TGCGCCAGCAGCCAAGCATCGAGGGCGGGCTACACCTTC.

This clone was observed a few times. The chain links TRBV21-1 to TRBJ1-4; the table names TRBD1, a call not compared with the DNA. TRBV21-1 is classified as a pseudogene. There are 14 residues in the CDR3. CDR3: CASSSQGAGEKLFF. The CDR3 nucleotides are TGTGCCAGCAGCAGTCAGGGGGCGGGCGAAAAACTGTTTTTT.

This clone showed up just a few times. The CDR3 DNA sequence: TGCAGCGAATTGAGGCAGGGGGTGACAGATACGCAGTATTTT. This encodes CSELRQGVTDTQYF. This rearrangement joins TRBV29-1 to TRBJ2-3, with TRBD1 matching 7 bases. CDR1 and CDR2 from the germline V gene are SQVTM and ANQGSEA. The CDR3 has 14 residues. V lost 7 bases, J lost 3 bases, and 10 bases stayed unmatched.

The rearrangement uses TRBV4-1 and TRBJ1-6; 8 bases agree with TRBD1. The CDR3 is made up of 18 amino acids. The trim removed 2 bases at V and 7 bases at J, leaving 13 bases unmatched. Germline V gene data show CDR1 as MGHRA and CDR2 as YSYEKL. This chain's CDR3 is CASSQRSRGRGGNSPLHF. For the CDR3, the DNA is TGCGCCAGCAGCCAACGCAGCAGGGGGCGAGGTGGAAATTCACCCCTCCACTTT.

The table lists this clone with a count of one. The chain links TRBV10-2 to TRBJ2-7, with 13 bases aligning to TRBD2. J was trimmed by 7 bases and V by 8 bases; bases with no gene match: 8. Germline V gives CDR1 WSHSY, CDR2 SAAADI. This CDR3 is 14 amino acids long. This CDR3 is CASGGLAGAGEQYF. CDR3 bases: TGCGCCAGCGGCGGACTAGCGGGAGCGGGGGAGCAGTACTTC.

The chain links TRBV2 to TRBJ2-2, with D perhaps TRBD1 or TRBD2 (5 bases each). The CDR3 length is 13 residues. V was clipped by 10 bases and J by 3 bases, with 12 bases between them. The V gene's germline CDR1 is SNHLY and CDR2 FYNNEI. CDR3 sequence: CATTGTDTGELFF. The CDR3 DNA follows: TGTGCCACCACCGGGACCGACACCGGGGAGCTGTTTTTT.

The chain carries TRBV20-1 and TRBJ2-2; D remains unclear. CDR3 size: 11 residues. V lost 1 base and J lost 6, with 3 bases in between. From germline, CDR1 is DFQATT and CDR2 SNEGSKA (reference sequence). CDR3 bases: TGCAGTGCTAGAGCGGCCGGGGAGCTGTTTTTT. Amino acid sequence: CSARAAGELFF.